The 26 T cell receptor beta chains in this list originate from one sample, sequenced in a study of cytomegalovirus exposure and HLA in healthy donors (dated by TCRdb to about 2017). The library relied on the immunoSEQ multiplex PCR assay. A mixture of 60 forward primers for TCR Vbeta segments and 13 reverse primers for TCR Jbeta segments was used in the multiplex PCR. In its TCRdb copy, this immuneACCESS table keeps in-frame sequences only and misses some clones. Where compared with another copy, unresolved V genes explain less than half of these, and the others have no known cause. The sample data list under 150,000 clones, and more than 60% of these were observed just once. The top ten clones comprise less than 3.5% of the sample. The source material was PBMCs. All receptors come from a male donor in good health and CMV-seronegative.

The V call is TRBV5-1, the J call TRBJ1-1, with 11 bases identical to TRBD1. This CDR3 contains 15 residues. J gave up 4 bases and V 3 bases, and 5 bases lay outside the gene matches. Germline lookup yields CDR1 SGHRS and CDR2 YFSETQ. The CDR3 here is CASSYLGTGGTEAFF. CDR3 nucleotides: TGCGCCAGCAGCTACCTCGGGACAGGGGGCACTGAAGCTTTCTTT.

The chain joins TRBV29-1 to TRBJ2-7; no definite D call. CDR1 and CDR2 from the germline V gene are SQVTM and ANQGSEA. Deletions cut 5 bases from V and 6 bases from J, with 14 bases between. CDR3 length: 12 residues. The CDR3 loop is CSVPRSTGEQYF. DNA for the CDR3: TGCAGCGTTCCCCGATCGACGGGCGAGCAGTACTTC.

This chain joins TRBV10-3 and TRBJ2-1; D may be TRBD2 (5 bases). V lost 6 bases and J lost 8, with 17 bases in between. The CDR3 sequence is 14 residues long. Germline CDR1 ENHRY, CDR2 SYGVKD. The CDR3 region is CAIRGAGDPYEQFF. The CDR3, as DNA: TGTGCCATCAGAGGCGCCGGGGATCCTTATGAGCAGTTCTTC.

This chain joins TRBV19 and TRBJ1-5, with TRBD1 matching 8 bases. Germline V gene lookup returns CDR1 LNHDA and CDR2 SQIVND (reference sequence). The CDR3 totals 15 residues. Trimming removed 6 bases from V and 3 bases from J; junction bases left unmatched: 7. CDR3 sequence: CASRTGGGFNQPQHF. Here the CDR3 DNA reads TGTGCCAGTAGAACAGGGGGGGGCTTCAATCAGCCCCAGCATTTT.

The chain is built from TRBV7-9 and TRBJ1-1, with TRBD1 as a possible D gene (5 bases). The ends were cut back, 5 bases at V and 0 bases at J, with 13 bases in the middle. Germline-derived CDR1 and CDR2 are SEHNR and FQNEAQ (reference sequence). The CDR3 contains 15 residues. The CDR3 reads CASSRRQGMNTEAFF. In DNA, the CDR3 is TGTGCCAGCAGCCGCAGGCAGGGTATGAACACTGAAGCTTTCTTT.

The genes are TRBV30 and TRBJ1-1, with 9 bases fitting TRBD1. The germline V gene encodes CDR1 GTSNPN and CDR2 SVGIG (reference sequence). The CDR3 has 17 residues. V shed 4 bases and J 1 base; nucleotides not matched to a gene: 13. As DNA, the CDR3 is TGTGCCTGGACCCGGGGACAGGGAGGAGGGCCGAACACTGAAGCTTTCTTT. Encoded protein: CAWTRGQGGGPNTEAFF.

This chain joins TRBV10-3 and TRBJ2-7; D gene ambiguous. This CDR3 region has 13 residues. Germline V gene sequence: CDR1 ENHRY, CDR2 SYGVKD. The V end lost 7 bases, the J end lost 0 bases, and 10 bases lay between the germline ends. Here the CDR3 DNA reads TGTGCCATCATGGGCGTACACTCCTACGAGCAGTACTTC. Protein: CAIMGVHSYEQYF.

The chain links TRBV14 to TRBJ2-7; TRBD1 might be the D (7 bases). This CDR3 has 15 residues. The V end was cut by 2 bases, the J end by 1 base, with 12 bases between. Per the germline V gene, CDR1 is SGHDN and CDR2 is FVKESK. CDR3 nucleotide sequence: TGTGCCAGCAGCCAACGCGGGACAGCTTCCTACGAGCAGTACTTC. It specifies CASSQRGTASYEQYF. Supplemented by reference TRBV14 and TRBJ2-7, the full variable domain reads EAGVTQFPSHSVIEKGQTVTLRCDPISGHDNLYWYRRVMGKEIKFLLHFVKESKQDESGMPNNRFLAERTGGTYSTLKVQPAELEDSGVYFCASSQRGTASYEQYFGPGTRLTVT.

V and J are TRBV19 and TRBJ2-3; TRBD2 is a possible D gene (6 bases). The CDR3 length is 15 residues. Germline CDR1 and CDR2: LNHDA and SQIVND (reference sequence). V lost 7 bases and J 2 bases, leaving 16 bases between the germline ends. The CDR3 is CASNASVLDTDTQYF. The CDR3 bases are TGTGCCAGTAATGCTAGCGTCCTGGACACAGATACGCAGTATTTT.

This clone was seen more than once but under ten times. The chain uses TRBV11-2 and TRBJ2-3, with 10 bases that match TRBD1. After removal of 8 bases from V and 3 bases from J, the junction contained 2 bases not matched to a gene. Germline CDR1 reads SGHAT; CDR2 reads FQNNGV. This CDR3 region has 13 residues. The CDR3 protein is CASDRGLTDTQYF. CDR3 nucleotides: TGTGCCAGCGACAGGGGGCTTACAGATACGCAGTATTTT.

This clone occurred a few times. The CDR3 bases are TGCGCCAGCAGGGGCGGGAGGACGGCCGGGGAGCTGTTTTTT. Translating gives CASRGGRTAGELFF. V usage is TRBV5-1 and J usage is TRBJ2-2; 8 bases fit TRBD2. The length of the CDR3 is 14 residues. From germline, CDR1 is SGHRS and CDR2 YFSETQ. The J segment lost 6 bases and the V segment lost 5 bases, leaving 6 bases of the junction unmatched.

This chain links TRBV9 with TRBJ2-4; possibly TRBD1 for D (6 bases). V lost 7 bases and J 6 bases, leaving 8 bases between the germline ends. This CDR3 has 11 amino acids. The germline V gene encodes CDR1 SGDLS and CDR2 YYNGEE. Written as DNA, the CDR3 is TGTGCCAGCGGGGGCCGAAACATTCAGTACTTC. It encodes CASGGRNIQYF.

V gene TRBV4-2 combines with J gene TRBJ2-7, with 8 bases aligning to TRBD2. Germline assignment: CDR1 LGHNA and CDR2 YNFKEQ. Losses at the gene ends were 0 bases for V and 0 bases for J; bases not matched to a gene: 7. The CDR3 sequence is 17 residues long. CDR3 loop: CASSQDFDGGASYEQYF. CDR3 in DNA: TGTGCCAGCAGCCAAGATTTTGACGGGGGGGCCTCCTACGAGCAGTACTTC.

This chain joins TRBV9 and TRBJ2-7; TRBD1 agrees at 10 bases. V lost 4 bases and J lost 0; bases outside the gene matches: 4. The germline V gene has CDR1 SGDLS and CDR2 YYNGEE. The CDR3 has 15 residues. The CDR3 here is CASSPRDRGSYEQYF. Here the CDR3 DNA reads TGTGCCAGCAGCCCGCGGGACAGGGGCTCCTACGAGCAGTACTTC.

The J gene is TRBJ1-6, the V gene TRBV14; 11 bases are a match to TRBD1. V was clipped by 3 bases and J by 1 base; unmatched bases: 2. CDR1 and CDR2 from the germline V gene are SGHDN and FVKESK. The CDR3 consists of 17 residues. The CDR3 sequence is CASSHGQGASYNSPLHF. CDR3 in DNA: TGTGCCAGCAGCCATGGACAGGGGGCATCCTATAATTCACCCCTCCACTTT.

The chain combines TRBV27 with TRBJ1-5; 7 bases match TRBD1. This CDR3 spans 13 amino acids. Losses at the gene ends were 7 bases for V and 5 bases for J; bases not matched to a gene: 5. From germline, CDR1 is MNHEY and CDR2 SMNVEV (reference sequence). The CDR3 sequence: CASKTGLDQPQHF. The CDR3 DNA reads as TGTGCCAGCAAGACAGGGCTGGATCAGCCCCAGCATTTT.

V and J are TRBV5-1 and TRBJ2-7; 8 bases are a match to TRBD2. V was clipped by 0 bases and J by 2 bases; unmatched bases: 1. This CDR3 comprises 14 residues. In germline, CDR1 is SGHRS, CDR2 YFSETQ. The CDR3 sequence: CASSLEAGAYEQYF. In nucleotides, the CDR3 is TGCGCCAGCAGCTTGGAAGCGGGGGCCTACGAGCAGTACTTC.

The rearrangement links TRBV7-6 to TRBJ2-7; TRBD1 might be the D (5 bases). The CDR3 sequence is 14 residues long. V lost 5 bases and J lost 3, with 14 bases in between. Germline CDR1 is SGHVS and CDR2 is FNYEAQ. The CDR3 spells CASSPVAGRYEQYF. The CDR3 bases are TGTGCCAGCAGCCCCGTCGCAGGGCGCTACGAGCAGTACTTC.

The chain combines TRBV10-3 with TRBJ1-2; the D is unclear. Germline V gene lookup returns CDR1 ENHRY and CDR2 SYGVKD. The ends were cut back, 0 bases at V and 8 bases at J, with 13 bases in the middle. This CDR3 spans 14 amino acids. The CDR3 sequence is CAISESGSAGGYTF. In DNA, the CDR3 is TGTGCCATCAGTGAGTCAGGGTCGGCGGGAGGCTACACCTTC.

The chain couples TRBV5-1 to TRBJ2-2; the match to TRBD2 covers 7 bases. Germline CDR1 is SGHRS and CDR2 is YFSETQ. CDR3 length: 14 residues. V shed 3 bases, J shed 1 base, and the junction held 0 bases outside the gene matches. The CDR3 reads CASSWEGNTGELFF. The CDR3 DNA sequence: TGCGCCAGCAGCTGGGAGGGGAACACCGGGGAGCTGTTTTTT. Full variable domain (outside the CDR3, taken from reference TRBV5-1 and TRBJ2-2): KAGVTQTPRYLIKTRGQQVTLSCSPISGHRSVSWYQQTPGQGLQFLFEYFSETQRNKGNFPGRFSGRQFSNSRSEMNVSTLELGDSALYLCASSWEGNTGELFFGEGSRLTVL.

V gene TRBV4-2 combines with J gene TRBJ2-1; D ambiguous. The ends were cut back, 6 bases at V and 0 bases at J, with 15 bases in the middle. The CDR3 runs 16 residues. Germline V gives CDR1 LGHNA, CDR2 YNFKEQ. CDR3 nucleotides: TGTGCCAGCAGAGAAAGCGATTCTAGCTCCTACAATGAGCAGTTCTTC. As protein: CASRESDSSSYNEQFF.

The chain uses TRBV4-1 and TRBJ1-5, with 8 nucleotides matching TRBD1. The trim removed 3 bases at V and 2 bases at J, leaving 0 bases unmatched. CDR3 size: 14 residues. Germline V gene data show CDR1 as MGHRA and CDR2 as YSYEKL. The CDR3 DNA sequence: TGCGCCAGCAGCCAGGGACAGGGCAATCAGCCCCAGCATTTT. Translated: CASSQGQGNQPQHF.

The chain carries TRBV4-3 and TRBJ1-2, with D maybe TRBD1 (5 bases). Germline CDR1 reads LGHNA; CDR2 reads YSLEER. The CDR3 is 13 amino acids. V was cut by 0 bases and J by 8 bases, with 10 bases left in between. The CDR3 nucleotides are TGCGCCAGCAGCCAAGAAAGGGGTGGGGGCTACACCTTC. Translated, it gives CASSQERGGGYTF.

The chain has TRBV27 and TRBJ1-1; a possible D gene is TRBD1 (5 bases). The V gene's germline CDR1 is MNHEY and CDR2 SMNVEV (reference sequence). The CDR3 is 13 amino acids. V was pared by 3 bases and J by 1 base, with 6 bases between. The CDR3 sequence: CASSLGGNTEAFF. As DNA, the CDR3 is TGTGCCAGCAGTTTGGGGGGGAACACTGAAGCTTTCTTT.

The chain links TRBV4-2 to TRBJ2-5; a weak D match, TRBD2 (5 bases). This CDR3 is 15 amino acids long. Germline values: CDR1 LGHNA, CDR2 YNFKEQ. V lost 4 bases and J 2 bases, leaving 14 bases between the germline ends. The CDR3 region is CASSPNNDYQETQYF. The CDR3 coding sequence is TGTGCCAGCAGCCCAAACAACGACTATCAAGAGACCCAGTACTTC.

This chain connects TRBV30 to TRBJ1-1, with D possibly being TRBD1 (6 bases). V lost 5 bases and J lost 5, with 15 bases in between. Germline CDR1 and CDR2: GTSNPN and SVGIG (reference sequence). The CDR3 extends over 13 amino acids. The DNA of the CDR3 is TGTGCCTGGCAGAGGACAGTGACGACTGAAGCTTTCTTT. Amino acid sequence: CAWQRTVTTEAFF.